This passage covers 20 T cell receptor beta chains from one sample sequenced in a study of Graves' ophthalmopathy and Graves' hyperthyroidism (dated by TCRdb to 2016 to 2019). The sequencing machine was an Illumina HiSeq 2000. TCR beta CDR3 regions were amplified from RNA transcripts for repertoire sequencing. A first-round RT-PCR used HTBI primers with the Qiagen OneStep RT-PCR kit, followed by a second-round multiplex PCR, size selection and purification. The public reads were reanalyzed by TCRdb: fastp trimming at Q25, MiXCR alignment, in-frame beta chains only. Here each entry gathers all rows of one CDR3 protein and keeps the most common genes and DNA. Present in this sample are roughly 400,000 distinct CDR3 sequences, 15% to 17% of which were seen just once. About 7% of the sample is taken by the ten largest. Sequencing input: peripheral blood. The receptors shown here come from a woman under 30 with stable Graves' hyperthyroidism. Donor details come from another sample of the same person, matched by shared clones.

This clonotype was seen many times. This sequence joins TRBV7-2 and TRBJ1-6; D is unclear. The V gene lost 2 bases and the J gene lost 7 bases, with 6 bases spanning the gap. Germline V CDR1 and CDR2: SGHTA, FQGNSA. This CDR3 contains 13 residues. The CDR3 DNA reads TGTGCCAGCAGCTTAATTGGGAATTCACCCCTCCACTTT. This gives the protein CASSLIGNSPLHF. The complete variable domain, with remaining parts taken from reference TRBV7-2 and TRBJ1-6, reads GAGVSQSPSNKVTEKGKDVELRCDPISGHTALYWYRQSLGQGLEFLIYFQGNSAPDKSGLPSDRFSAERTGGSVSTLTIQRTQQEDSAVYLCASSLIGNSPLHFGNGTRLTVT.

The chain links TRBV4-2 to TRBJ2-5; 12 bases match TRBD2. CDR1 and CDR2 (germline): LGHNA, YNFKEQ. V lost 1 base to trimming and J lost 3 bases; unmatched junction nucleotides: 3. This CDR3 has 16 amino acids. CDR3 protein: CASSQAPSGGEETQYF. The CDR3 region has the DNA TGTGCCAGCAGCCAAGCCCCTAGCGGGGGGGAAGAGACCCAGTACTTC.

This clonotype was seen repeatedly, ten times or more. The V gene is TRBV12-3 or TRBV12-4, the J gene TRBJ1-6; 10 bases fit TRBD1. The CDR3 runs to 15 residues. Trimming at V came to 7 bases and at J to 10 bases, leaving 10 bases not matched to a gene. The DNA for the CDR3 is TGTGCCAGCACCTATGTCGACAGGGGGCACTCACCCCTCCACTTT. It codes for CASTYVDRGHSPLHF.

This clonotype was recorded a few times. The rearrangement joins TRBV3-1 to TRBJ2-7; no clear D. V gave up 1 base and J gave up 5 bases, with 15 bases separating them. The CDR3 length is 15 residues. CDR1 is LGHDT, CDR2 YNNKEL, per germline (reference sequence). The CDR3 protein is CASSQGSGNLDEQYF. CDR3 bases: TGTGCCAGCAGCCAAGGGTCCGGTAACCTAGACGAGCAGTACTTC.

This clonotype came up many times. The gene calls are TRBV12-3 or TRBV12-4 and TRBJ2-2; D not certain. The CDR3 loop spans 13 amino acids. Between the trimmed V and J ends, which lost 5 bases and 7 bases, there was a span of 11 bases. The CDR3 loop is CASSRDLVGELFF. In DNA form, the CDR3 reads TGTGCCAGCAGTCGAGACTTAGTCGGGGAGCTGTTTTTT.

Many counts were recorded for this clonotype. The chain links TRBV2 to TRBJ2-7; D may correspond to TRBD1 or TRBD2 (5 bases each). Germline-derived CDR1 and CDR2 are SNHLY and FYNNEI. V lost 5 bases and J 0 bases, leaving 14 bases between the germline ends. The CDR3 spans 15 residues. The CDR3 is CASSSGTASSYEQYF. CDR3 bases: TGTGCCAGCAGTTCCGGGACGGCGAGCTCCTACGAGCAGTACTTC.

This clonotype was picked up many times. A junction boundary mismatches the germline segment, possibly from a read error. The CDR3 sequence: CASSLDTGGVAYEQYF. In DNA, the CDR3 is TGTGCCAGCAGCCTAGACACAGGGGGCGTCGCCTACGAGCAGTACTTC. The chain uses TRBV11-2 and TRBJ2-7; 9 positions agree with TRBD1. Germline CDR1 and CDR2: SGHAT and FQNNGV. There are 16 residues in the CDR3.

This clonotype was seen many times. One end of the junction varies from germline; a read error may be responsible. V usage is TRBV7-2 and J usage is TRBJ2-4; D remains ambiguous. From germline, CDR1 is SGHTA and CDR2 FQGNSA. This CDR3 is 13 amino acids long. CDR3 bases: TGTGCCAGCAATTACAAAGTGGGCAACATTAAGTACTTC. This sequence encodes CASNYKVGNIKYF.

This clonotype showed up many times. The V call is TRBV15, the J call TRBJ1-6, with D unclear. Trimming removed 3 bases at V and 9 bases at J, with 9 bases between. From germline, CDR1 is LNHNV and CDR2 YYDKDF (reference sequence). The CDR3 covers 13 residues. The CDR3 DNA reads as TGTGCCACCAGCAGGGAGGAAGCTTCACCCCTCCACTTT. Its translation: CATSREEASPLHF.

The rearrangement uses TRBV20-1 and TRBJ2-5; D unclear. Germline V CDR1 and CDR2: DFQATT, SNEGSKA (reference sequence). CDR3 size: 12 residues. V lost 1 base and J lost 5, with 8 bases in between. CDR3 residues: CSARVSGETQYF. The CDR3 coding sequence is TGCAGTGCTAGAGTTAGTGGTGAGACCCAGTACTTC.

In this sample, this clonotype turned up many times. The chain is built from TRBV2 and TRBJ2-5, with 11 bases lining up with TRBD2. The length of the CDR3 is 17 residues. Germline values: CDR1 SNHLY, CDR2 FYNNEI. The trim removed 3 bases at V and 9 bases at J, leaving 15 bases unmatched. The CDR3 bases are TGTGCCAGCAGTGATGCTAGCGGGGGGCTCTCTAGCTGGGCCCAGTACTTC. Translated, it gives CASSDASGGLSSWAQYF.

Concerning this clonotype: A much larger clone lies one base from this, so it may be a read error. The chain combines TRBV6-5 with TRBJ1-1; no firm D call. This CDR3 spans 14 amino acids. In germline, CDR1 is MNHEY, CDR2 SVGAGI. The CDR3 nucleotides are TGTGCCAGCAGTTATGGGCCGGGGTACACTGGAGCTTTCTTT. This sequence encodes CASSYGPGYTGAFF.

This clonotype was seen at least ten times. The rearrangement uses TRBV6-1 and TRBJ2-7; D remains ambiguous. The V end was cut by 2 bases, the J end by 3 bases, with 5 bases between. Germline-derived CDR1 and CDR2 are MNHNS and SASEGT. The CDR3 loop spans 12 amino acids. CDR3 DNA: TGTGCCAGCAGTGAAAGCAGCTACGAGCAGTACTTC. This encodes CASSESSYEQYF.

This rearrangement joins TRBV20-1 to TRBJ2-7; D is ambiguous. Germline values: CDR1 DFQATT, CDR2 SNEGSKA (reference sequence). This CDR3 has 12 amino acids. With 3 bases removed from V and 10 bases from J, the gap between germline ends came to 16 bases. DNA for the CDR3: TGCAGTGCTAGGCAGGTTAGGGCAAGCCAGTACTTC. Amino acids: CSARQVRASQYF.

This chain joins TRBV6-1 and TRBJ2-5; TRBD2 matches 10 bases. The germline CDR1 and CDR2 sequences are MNHNS and SASEGT. This CDR3 region has 18 residues. V lost 0 bases to trimming and J lost 4 bases; unmatched junction nucleotides: 11. CDR3 sequence (DNA): TGTGCCAGCAGTGAAGCGATAGCGGGGGGCGCCGTGGGAGAGACCCAGTACTTC. Translated, it gives CASSEAIAGGAVGETQYF.

This clonotype was found many times. The chain recombines TRBV7-3 with TRBJ2-3, with D possibly being TRBD2 (6 bases). V lost 5 bases and J lost 5, with 14 bases in between. The germline V gene encodes CDR1 SGHTA and CDR2 FQGTGA. The CDR3 is 14 amino acids. The CDR3 reads CASSPGGGGDTQYF. CDR3 DNA: TGTGCCAGCAGCCCCGGGGGAGGTGGAGATACGCAGTATTTT.

The genes are TRBV20-1 and TRBJ2-7; D unclear. V was pared by 1 base and J by 5 bases, with 9 bases between. The CDR3 is 12 amino acids. CDR1 and CDR2 (germline): DFQATT, SNEGSKA (reference sequence). The DNA for the CDR3 is TGCAGTGCTAGAGGAAGTGCGGACGAGCAGTACTTC. Translation: CSARGSADEQYF.

Notes on this clonotype: Lacking the conserved final phenylalanine or tryptophan, this CDR3 likely reflects a read error. This chain uses TRBV27 with TRBJ1-2; TRBD1 agrees at 7 bases. The CDR3 is made up of 15 amino acids. Germline V gives CDR1 MNHEY, CDR2 SMNVEV (reference sequence). The DNA for the CDR3 is TGTGCCATCAGTTTTCTGGACAGGAAGAACTATGGCTACACCTAC. This sequence encodes CAISFLDRKNYGYTY.

The table lists this clonotype with many counts. V and J are TRBV10-1 and TRBJ2-5; D not certain. CDR3 length equals 13 residues. Looked up from germline, CDR1 is WNHNN and CDR2 is SYGVQD (reference sequence). V gave up 3 bases and J gave up 4 bases, with 9 bases separating them. CDR3 sequence reads: CASSEGPRETQYF. In nucleotides, the CDR3 is TGCGCCAGCAGTGAAGGACCACGAGAGACCCAGTACTTC.

The chain carries TRBV5-1 and TRBJ1-1; a possible D gene is TRBD1 (6 bases). The CDR3 is 11 amino acids. Germline lookup yields CDR1 SGHRS and CDR2 YFSETQ. V was cut by 1 base and J by 11 bases, with 9 bases left in between. CDR3 sequence: CASSLQGLAFF. The CDR3 nucleotides read TGCGCCAGCAGCTTGCAGGGGCTGGCTTTCTTT.